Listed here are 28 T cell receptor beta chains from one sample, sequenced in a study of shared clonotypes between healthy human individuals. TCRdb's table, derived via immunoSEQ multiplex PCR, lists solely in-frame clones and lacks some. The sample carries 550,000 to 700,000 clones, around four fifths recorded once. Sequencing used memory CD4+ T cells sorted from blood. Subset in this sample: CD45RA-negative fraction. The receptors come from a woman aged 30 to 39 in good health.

The CDR3 protein is CASSGTSGYYEQYF. The CDR3 DNA sequence: TGTGCCAGCAGTGGGACTAGCGGGTACTACGAGCAGTACTTC. The chain has TRBV25-1 and TRBJ2-7; 11 bases agree with TRBD2. There are 14 residues in the CDR3. CDR1 is MGHDK, CDR2 SYGVNS, per germline. Trimming cost V 4 bases and J 3 bases; bases outside gene matches: 2.

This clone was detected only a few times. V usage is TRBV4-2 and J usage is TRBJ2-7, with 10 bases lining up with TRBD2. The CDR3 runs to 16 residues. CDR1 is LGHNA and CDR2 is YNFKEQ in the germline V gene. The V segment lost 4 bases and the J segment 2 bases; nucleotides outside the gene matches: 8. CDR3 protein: CASSPPLAGHAYEQYF. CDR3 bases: TGTGCCAGCAGCCCACCACTAGCGGGACATGCCTACGAGCAGTACTTC.

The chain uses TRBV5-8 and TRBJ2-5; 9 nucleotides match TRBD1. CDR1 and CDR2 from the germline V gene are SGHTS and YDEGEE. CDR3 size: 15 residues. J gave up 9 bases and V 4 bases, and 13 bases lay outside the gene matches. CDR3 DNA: TGTGCCAGCAGCGTGGACAGGGGCCCAAGGGGGGCCCAGTACTTC. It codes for CASSVDRGPRGAQYF.

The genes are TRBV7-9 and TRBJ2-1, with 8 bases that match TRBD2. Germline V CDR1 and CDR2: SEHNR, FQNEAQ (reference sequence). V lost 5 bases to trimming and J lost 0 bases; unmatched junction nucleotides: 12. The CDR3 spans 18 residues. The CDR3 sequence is CASSRGKGSGVSYNEQFF. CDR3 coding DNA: TGTGCCAGCAGCCGCGGGAAAGGTAGCGGGGTCTCCTACAATGAGCAGTTCTTC.

The CDR3 region is CASSLWTGAGAGDEQYF. The DNA for the CDR3 is TGTGCCAGCAGTTTATGGACCGGAGCGGGAGCAGGAGACGAGCAGTACTTC. The chain couples TRBV28 to TRBJ2-7, with 8 bases aligning to TRBD2. Trimming cost V 0 bases and J 5 bases; bases outside gene matches: 12. From germline, CDR1 is MDHEN and CDR2 SYDVKM. The CDR3 covers 17 residues. The full variable domain, its missing parts supplied by reference TRBV28 and TRBJ2-7, is DVKVTQSSRYLVKRTGEKVFLECVQDMDHENMFWYRQDPGLGLRLIYFSYDVKMKEKGDIPEGYSVSREKKERFSLILESASTNQTSMYLCASSLWTGAGAGDEQYFGPGTRLTVT.

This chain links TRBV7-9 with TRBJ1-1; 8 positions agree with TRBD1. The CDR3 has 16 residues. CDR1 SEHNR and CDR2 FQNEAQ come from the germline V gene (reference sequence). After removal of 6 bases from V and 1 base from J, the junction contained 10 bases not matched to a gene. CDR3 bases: TGTGCCAGCAGGCCCGCAGGGGGCGCGCAGAACACTGAAGCTTTCTTT. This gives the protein CASRPAGGAQNTEAFF.

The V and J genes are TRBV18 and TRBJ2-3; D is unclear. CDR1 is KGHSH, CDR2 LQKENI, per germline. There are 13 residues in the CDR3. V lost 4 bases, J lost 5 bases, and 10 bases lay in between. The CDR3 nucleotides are TGTGCCAGCTCACGGGGATGGGGAGATACGCAGTATTTT. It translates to CASSRGWGDTQYF. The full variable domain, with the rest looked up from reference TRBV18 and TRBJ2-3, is NAGVMQNPRHLVRRRGQEARLRCSPMKGHSHVYWYRQLPEEGLKFMVYLQKENIIDESGMPKERFSAEFPKEGPSILRIQQVVRGDSAAYFCASSRGWGDTQYFGPGTRLTVL.

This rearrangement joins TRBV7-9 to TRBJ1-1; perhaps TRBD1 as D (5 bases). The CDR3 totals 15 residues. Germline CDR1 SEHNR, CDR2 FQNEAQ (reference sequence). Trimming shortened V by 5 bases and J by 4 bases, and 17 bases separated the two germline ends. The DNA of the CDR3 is TGTGCCAGCAGCACGAGATCGACAGCGACCACTGAAGCTTTCTTT. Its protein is CASSTRSTATTEAFF.

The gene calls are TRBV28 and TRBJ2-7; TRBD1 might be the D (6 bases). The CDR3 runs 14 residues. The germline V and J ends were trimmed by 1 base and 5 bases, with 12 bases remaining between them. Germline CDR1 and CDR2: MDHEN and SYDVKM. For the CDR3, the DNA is TGTGCCAGCAGTTTATTACAGGGAAATGACGAGCAGTACTTC. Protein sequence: CASSLLQGNDEQYF. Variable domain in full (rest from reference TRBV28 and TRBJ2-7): DVKVTQSSRYLVKRTGEKVFLECVQDMDHENMFWYRQDPGLGLRLIYFSYDVKMKEKGDIPEGYSVSREKKERFSLILESASTNQTSMYLCASSLLQGNDEQYFGPGTRLTVT.

DNA for the CDR3: TGCGCCAGCAGCACGGGACTCGGATACGAGCAGTACTTC. Its translation: CASSTGLGYEQYF. The J gene is TRBJ2-7, the V gene TRBV5-1, with D possibly matching TRBD2 (6 bases). This CDR3 spans 13 amino acids. Between the trimmed V and J ends, which lost 4 bases and 4 bases, there was a span of 12 bases. Germline V CDR1 and CDR2: SGHRS, YFSETQ.

The CDR3 DNA is TGTGCCAGCAGCCCTAGAGTACAGTCTAGCACAGATACGCAGTATTTT. This gives the protein CASSPRVQSSTDTQYF. The chain links TRBV7-9 to TRBJ2-3; D not certain. V lost 5 bases and J 0 bases, leaving 15 bases between the germline ends. The CDR3 has 16 amino acids. Germline CDR1 and CDR2: SEHNR and FQNEAQ (reference sequence).

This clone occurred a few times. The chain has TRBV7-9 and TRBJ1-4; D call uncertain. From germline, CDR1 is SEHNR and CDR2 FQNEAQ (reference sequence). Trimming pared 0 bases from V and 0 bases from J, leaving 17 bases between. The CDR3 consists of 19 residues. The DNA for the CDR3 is TGTGCCAGCAGCTTAGCGCTAGGACTTGAGGGTGCAACTAATGAAAAACTGTTTTTT. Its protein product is CASSLALGLEGATNEKLFF.

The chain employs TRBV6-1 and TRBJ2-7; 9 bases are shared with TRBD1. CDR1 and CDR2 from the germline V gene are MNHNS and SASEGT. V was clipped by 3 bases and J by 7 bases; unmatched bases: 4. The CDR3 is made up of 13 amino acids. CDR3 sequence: CASSDGTGWEQYF. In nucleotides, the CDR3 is TGTGCCAGCAGTGACGGGACAGGGTGGGAGCAGTACTTC.

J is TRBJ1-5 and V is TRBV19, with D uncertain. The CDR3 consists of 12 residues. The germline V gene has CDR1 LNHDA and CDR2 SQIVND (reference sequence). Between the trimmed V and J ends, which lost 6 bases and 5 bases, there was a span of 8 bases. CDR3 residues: CASRLGDQPQHF. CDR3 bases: TGTGCCAGTAGGCTGGGAGATCAGCCCCAGCATTTT.

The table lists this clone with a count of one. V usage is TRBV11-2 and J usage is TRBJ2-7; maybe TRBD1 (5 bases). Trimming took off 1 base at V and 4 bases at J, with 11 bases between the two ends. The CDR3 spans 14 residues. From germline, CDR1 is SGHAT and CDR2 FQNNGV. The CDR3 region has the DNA TGTGCCAGCAGCTTAGGGGGCTTTACATACGAGCAGTACTTC. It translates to CASSLGGFTYEQYF.

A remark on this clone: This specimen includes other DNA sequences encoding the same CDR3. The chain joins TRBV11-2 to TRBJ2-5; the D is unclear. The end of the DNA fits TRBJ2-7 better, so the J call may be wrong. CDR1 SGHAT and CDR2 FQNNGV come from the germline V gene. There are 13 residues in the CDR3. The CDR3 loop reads CASSLGNNYEQYF. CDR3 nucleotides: TGTGCCAGCAGTCTAGGGAATAACTACGAGCAGTACTTC.

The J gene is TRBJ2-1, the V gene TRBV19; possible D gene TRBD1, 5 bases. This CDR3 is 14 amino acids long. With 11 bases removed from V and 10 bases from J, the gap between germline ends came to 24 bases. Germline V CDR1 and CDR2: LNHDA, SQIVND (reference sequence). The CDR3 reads CASKGPAIAEEQFF. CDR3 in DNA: TGTGCCTCTAAGGGGCCGGCTATTGCGGAAGAGCAGTTCTTC.

The CDR3 reads CAISRSSYEQYF. In nucleotides, the CDR3 is TGTGCCATCAGCCGTAGCTCCTACGAGCAGTACTTC. The chain has TRBV10-3 and TRBJ2-7; D call uncertain. This CDR3 has 12 amino acids. CDR1 is ENHRY and CDR2 is SYGVKD in the germline V gene. The V and J ends lost 6 bases and 0 bases respectively, with 6 bases between them.

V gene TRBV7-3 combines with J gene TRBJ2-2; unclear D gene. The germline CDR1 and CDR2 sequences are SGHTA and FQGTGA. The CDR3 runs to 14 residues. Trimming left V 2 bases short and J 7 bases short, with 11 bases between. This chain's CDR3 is CASSLLARNGELFF. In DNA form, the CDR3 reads TGTGCCAGCAGCTTATTAGCTAGGAACGGGGAGCTGTTTTTT.

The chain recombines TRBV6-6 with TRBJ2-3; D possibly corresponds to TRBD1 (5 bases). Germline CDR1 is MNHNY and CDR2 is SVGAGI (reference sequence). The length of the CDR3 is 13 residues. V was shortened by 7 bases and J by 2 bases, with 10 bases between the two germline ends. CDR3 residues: CASKKDNTDTQYF. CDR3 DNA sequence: TGTGCCAGCAAAAAGGACAACACAGATACGCAGTATTTT.

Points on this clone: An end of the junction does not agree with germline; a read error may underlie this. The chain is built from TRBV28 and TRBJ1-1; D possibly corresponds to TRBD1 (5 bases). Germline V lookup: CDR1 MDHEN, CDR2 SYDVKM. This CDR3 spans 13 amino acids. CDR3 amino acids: CASHSSGNAEAFF. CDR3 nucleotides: TGTGCCAGCCACTCTTCAGGGAACGCTGAAGCTTTCTTT.

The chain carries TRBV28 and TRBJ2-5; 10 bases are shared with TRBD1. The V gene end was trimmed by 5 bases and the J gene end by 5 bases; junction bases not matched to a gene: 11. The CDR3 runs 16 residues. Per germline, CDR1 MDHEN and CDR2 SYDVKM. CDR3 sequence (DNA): TGTGCCAGCAGTCCTGGGACAGGGGTTGTCGGGGAGACCCAGTACTTC. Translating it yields CASSPGTGVVGETQYF.

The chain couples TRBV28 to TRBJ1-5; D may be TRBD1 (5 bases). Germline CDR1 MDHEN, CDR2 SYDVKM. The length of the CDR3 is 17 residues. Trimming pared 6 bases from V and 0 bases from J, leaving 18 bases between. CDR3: CASRDPVWGYSNQPQHF. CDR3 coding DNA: TGTGCCAGCAGGGACCCGGTGTGGGGGTATAGCAATCAGCCCCAGCATTTT.

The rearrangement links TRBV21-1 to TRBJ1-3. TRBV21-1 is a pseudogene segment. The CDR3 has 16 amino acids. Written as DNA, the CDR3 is TGTGCCAGCAGCAAACCGGAGGAAAGCTCTGGAAACACCATATATTTT. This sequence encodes CASSKPEESSGNTIYF.

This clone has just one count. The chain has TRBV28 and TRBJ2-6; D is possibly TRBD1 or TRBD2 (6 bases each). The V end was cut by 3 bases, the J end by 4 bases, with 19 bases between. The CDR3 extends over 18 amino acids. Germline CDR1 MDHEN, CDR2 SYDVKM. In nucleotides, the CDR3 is TGTGCCAGCAGTTTCACTTCTCCGGGGGCATTCGGGGCCAACGTCCTGACTTTC. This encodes CASSFTSPGAFGANVLTF.

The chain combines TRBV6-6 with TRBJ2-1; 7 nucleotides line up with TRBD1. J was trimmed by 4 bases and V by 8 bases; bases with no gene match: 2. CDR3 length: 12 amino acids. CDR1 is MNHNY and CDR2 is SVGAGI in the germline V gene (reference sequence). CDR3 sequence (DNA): TGTGCCAGCTGGGACAGATACAATGAGCAGTTCTTC. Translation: CASWDRYNEQFF.

The CDR3 bases are TGTGCCAGCAGCCAATCCCTCACCGACAGGGGTCCCTACGAGCAGTACTTC. It encodes CASSQSLTDRGPYEQYF. The chain has TRBV4-2 and TRBJ2-7; the match to TRBD1 covers 8 bases. CDR1 is LGHNA and CDR2 is YNFKEQ in the germline V gene. The junction had 11 bases not matched to a gene; V was cut back by 2 bases and J by 2 bases. The CDR3 has 17 amino acids.

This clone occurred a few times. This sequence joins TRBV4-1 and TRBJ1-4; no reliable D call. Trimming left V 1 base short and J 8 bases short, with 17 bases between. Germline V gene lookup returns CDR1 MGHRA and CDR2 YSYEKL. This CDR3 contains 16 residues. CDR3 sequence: CASSQGTTPIGEKLFF. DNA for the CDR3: TGCGCCAGCAGCCAAGGTACCACCCCCATAGGCGAAAAACTGTTTTTT.